This TCR beta chain was recorded in a study of identical twins. The study's findings and limits: Out-of-frame alpha sequences shared by twins were enriched for low generation probability.

This clonotype was counted only a few times. Its antigen is as yet unknown. This CDR3 spans 14 amino acids. V was clipped by 4 bases and J by 3 bases, with 11 bases between them. Germline values: CDR1 SGHTA, CDR2 FQGNSA. Template switching introduced a universal primer site, and the cDNA bore unique molecular identifiers. In TCRdb, the 5' RACE reads were re-called with MiXCR into one record per CDR3 protein. The repertoire holds 690,000 or so distinct CDR3 sequences, less than 10% seen once, with roughly 0.9% in the top ten. These data were likewise used in another study, on yellow fever vaccine responses in identical twins.

This chain joins TRBV7-2 and TRBJ2-3; no reliable D call. This clonotype originated in a woman aged 18-29 years in good health. The sequencing sample was made of PBMCs. The CDR3 reads CASSYSPKTDTQYF. DNA of the CDR3: TGTGCCAGCAGCTATTCCCCTAAGACAGATACGCAGTATTTT.